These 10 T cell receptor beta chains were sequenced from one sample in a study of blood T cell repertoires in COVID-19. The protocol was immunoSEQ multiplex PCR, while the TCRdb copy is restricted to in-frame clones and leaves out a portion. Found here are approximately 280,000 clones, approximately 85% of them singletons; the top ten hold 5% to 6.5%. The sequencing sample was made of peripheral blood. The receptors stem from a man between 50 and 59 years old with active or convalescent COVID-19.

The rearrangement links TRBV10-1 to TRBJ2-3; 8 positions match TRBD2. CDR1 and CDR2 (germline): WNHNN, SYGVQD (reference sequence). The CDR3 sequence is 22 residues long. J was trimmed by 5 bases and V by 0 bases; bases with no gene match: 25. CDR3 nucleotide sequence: TGCGCCAGCAGTGAGTCGTGCTTGGGACTAGTAAGTGTCGCACAAAAGGTAGATACGCAGTATTTT. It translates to CASSESCLGLVSVAQKVDTQYF.

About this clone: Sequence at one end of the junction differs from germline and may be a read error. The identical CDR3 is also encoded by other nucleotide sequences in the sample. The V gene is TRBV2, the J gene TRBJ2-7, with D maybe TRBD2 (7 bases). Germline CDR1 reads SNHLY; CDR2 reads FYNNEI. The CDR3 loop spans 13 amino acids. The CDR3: CASSEGGAYEQYF. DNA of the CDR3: TGTGCCAGCAGCGAAGGGGGGGCCTACGAGCAGTACTTC.

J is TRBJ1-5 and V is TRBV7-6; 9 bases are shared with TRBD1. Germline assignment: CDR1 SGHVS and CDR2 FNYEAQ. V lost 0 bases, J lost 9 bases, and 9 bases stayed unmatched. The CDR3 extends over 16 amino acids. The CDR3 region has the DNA TGTGCCAGCAGCTTAGCTCGGGTGGACAGGGGCTGGCCCCAGCATTTT. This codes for CASSLARVDRGWPQHF.

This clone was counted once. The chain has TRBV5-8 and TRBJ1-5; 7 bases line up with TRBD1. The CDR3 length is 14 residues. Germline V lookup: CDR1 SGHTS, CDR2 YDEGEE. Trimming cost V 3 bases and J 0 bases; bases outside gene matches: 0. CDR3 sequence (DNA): TGTGCCAGCAGCTGGGACAGTAGCAATCAGCCCCAGCATTTT. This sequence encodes CASSWDSSNQPQHF. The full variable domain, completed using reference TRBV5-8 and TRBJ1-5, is EAGVTQSPTHLIKTRGQQATLRCSPISGHTSVYWYQQALGLGLQFLLWYDEGEERNRGNFPPRFSGRQFPNYSSELNVNALELEDSALYLCASSWDSSNQPQHFGDGTRLSIL.

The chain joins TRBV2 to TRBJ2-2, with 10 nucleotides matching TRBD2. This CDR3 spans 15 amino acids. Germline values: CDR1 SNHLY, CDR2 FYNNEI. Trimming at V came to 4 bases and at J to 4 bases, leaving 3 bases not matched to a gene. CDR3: CASSVAGGSTGELFF. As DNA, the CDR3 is TGTGCCAGCAGTGTAGCGGGAGGAAGCACCGGGGAGCTGTTTTTT.

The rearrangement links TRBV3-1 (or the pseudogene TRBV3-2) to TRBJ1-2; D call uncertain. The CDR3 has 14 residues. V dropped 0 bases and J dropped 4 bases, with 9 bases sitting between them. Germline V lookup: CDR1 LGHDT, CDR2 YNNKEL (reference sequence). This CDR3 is CASSQDGLIYGYTF. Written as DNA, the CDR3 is TGTGCCAGCAGCCAAGATGGGCTCATCTATGGCTACACCTTC.

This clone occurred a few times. In nucleotides, the CDR3 is TGTGCCAGCAGCTTACGCACTCCCGACACCATATATTTT. It translates to CASSLRTPDTIYF. This chain connects TRBV5-6 to TRBJ1-3; D is undetermined. Between the trimmed V and J ends, which lost 2 bases and 8 bases, there was a span of 11 bases. Germline V gene data show CDR1 as SGHDT and CDR2 as YYEEEE. The CDR3 is 13 amino acids. Combining the CDR3 with reference TRBV5-6 and TRBJ1-3 gives the whole variable domain DAGVTQSPTHLIKTRGQQVTLRCSPKSGHDTVSWYQQALGQGPQFIFQYYEEEERQRGNFPDRFSGHQFPNYSSELNVNALLLGDSALYLCASSLRTPDTIYFGEGSWLTVV.

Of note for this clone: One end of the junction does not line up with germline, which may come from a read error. CDR3 nucleotides: TGTGCTAGCAGCTTAGAGCAGGGATCGGATGAGCAGTTCTTC. Translation: CASSLEQGSDEQFF. V usage is TRBV7-7 and J usage is TRBJ2-1; weak D call: TRBD1 (5 bases). There are 14 residues in the CDR3. Germline V gene data show CDR1 as SSHAT and CDR2 as FNYEAQ (reference sequence).

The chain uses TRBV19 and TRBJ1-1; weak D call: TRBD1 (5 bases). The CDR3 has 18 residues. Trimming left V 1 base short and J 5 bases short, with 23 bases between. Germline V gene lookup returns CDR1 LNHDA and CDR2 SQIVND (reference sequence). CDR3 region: CASSIGGVPTRFGTEAFF. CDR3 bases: TGTGCCAGTAGTATAGGGGGGGTACCGACCCGCTTCGGAACTGAAGCTTTCTTT.

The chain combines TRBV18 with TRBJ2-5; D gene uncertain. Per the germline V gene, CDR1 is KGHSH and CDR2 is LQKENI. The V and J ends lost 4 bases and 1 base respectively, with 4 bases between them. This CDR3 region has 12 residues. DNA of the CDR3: TGTGCCAGCTCACTCTTCCAAGAGACCCAGTACTTC. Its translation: CASSLFQETQYF.